A single sample is the source of the 26 T cell receptor beta chains below, sequenced in a study of somatic mutations in cytotoxic T cells in rheumatoid arthritis. The method was immunoSEQ multiplex PCR; TCRdb's version includes in-frame clones alone and lacks a portion of them. The table records fewer than 15,000 clones, about 89% of them present only once. Sequences were obtained from CD4+ T cells sorted from blood. Receptor source: a man between 65 and 85 years old with rheumatoid arthritis.

The chain carries TRBV4-2 and TRBJ2-6; TRBD1 aligns across 7 bases. The V segment lost 1 base and the J segment 0 bases; nucleotides outside the gene matches: 3. The germline V gene encodes CDR1 LGHNA and CDR2 YNFKEQ. The CDR3 loop spans 17 amino acids. CDR3 in DNA: TGTGCCAGCAGCCAAGTAACAGGGGCCTCTGGGGCCAACGTCCTGACTTTC. Its translation: CASSQVTGASGANVLTF.

The rearrangement uses TRBV19 and TRBJ2-7, with TRBD1 as a possible D gene (5 bases). Germline V CDR1 and CDR2: LNHDA, SQIVND (reference sequence). With 4 bases removed from V and 0 bases from J, the gap between germline ends came to 7 bases. This CDR3 comprises 13 residues. CDR3 protein: CASSSDSSYEQYF. The CDR3 DNA reads as TGTGCCAGTAGTAGCGACAGCTCCTACGAGCAGTACTTC.

This chain joins TRBV5-1 and TRBJ2-3; 7 bases are shared with TRBD2. The germline V gene has CDR1 SGHRS and CDR2 YFSETQ. Trimming took 1 base from V and 4 from J; bases not matched to a gene: 9. The CDR3 length is 16 residues. CDR3 region: CASSLSSGATADTQYF. CDR3 nucleotides: TGCGCCAGCAGCTTGTCGAGCGGGGCAACCGCAGATACGCAGTATTTT.

This chain uses TRBV7-9 with TRBJ2-1; 14 bases are shared with TRBD2. Germline V lookup: CDR1 SEHNR, CDR2 FQNEAQ (reference sequence). The CDR3 is 15 amino acids. J lost 10 bases, V lost 3 bases, and 5 bases had no gene match. The CDR3 DNA follows: TGTGCCAGCAGCTTGACGGGACTAGCGGGGGCCGAGCAGTTCTTC. Its protein is CASSLTGLAGAEQFF.

V is TRBV7-2 and J is TRBJ1-1; D gene uncertain. This CDR3 contains 13 residues. CDR1 is SGHTA and CDR2 is FQGNSA in the germline V gene. The V and J ends lost 3 bases and 5 bases respectively, with 10 bases between them. The CDR3 coding sequence is TGTGCCAGCAGCTTTTCGCGTTCAACTGAAGCTTTCTTT. Its translation: CASSFSRSTEAFF. Together with reference TRBV7-2 and TRBJ1-1, the CDR3 gives the full variable domain: GAGVSQSPSNKVTEKGKDVELRCDPISGHTALYWYRQSLGQGLEFLIYFQGNSAPDKSGLPSDRFSAERTGGSVSTLTIQRTQQEDSAVYLCASSFSRSTEAFFGQGTRLTVV.

This rearrangement joins TRBV2 to TRBJ1-1; no reliable D call. Germline values: CDR1 SNHLY, CDR2 FYNNEI. V lost 2 bases, J lost 10 bases, and 17 bases lay in between. The CDR3 covers 14 residues. The CDR3 reads CASSENLSPPRAFF. CDR3 sequence (DNA): TGTGCCAGCAGTGAAAATTTGTCACCGCCGAGAGCTTTCTTT.

The chain couples TRBV15 to TRBJ2-5; D is unclear. Trimming pared 3 bases from V and 0 bases from J, leaving 8 bases between. From germline, CDR1 is LNHNV and CDR2 YYDKDF (reference sequence). CDR3 length: 14 residues. The chain's CDR3 is CATSRAGHQETQYF. For the CDR3, the DNA is TGTGCCACCAGCAGGGCAGGCCACCAAGAGACCCAGTACTTC.

The rearrangement links TRBV30 to TRBJ1-1, with D maybe TRBD1 (6 bases). With 1 base removed from V and 3 bases from J, the gap between germline ends came to 15 bases. The CDR3 loop spans 15 amino acids. Germline V gene data show CDR1 as GTSNPN and CDR2 as SVGIG (reference sequence). CDR3 loop: CAWSGAGVRYTEAFF. CDR3 sequence (DNA): TGTGCCTGGAGTGGGGCAGGGGTGAGGTACACTGAAGCTTTCTTT.

The V gene is TRBV10-3, the J gene TRBJ1-1; 7 bases agree with TRBD1. J lost 6 bases, V lost 6 bases, and 10 bases had no gene match. Germline CDR1 ENHRY, CDR2 SYGVKD. This CDR3 is built from 14 residues. As DNA, the CDR3 is TGTGCCATCAGCGCCTCAACAGGGGTTCCTGAAGCTTTCTTT. Protein sequence: CAISASTGVPEAFF.

The V and J genes are TRBV5-1 and TRBJ1-4, with D uncertain. The germline gives CDR1 SGHRS, CDR2 YFSETQ. CDR3 length: 15 amino acids. V was trimmed by 0 bases and J by 8 bases, leaving 14 bases between them. CDR3 sequence (DNA): TGCGCCAGCAGCTTGGGCCCGGGTAATAGAGAAAAACTGTTTTTT. It yields the protein CASSLGPGNREKLFF.

This rearrangement joins TRBV7-9 to TRBJ2-5, with a tentative D call TRBD1 (6 bases). The V and J ends lost 3 bases and 5 bases respectively, with 16 bases between them. Germline CDR1 SEHNR, CDR2 FQNEAQ (reference sequence). This CDR3 region has 15 residues. For the CDR3, the DNA is TGTGCCAGCAGCTTCGGGATTGGACAGTCCGAGACCCAGTACTTC. Translating gives CASSFGIGQSETQYF.

The chain recombines TRBV5-1 with TRBJ2-2, with 9 nucleotides matching TRBD1. The ends lost 4 bases at V and 10 bases at J; junction bases unmatched: 11. The CDR3 has 15 amino acids. Germline-derived CDR1 and CDR2 are SGHRS and YFSETQ. CDR3 loop: CASSVQGARSEELFF. The CDR3 region has the DNA TGCGCCAGCAGCGTACAGGGGGCTCGGTCCGAGGAGCTGTTTTTT.

The V and J genes are TRBV6-1 and TRBJ2-7, with D perhaps TRBD2 (6 bases). The CDR3 contains 15 residues. V was shortened by 1 base and J by 0 bases, with 10 bases between the two germline ends. Germline V lookup: CDR1 MNHNS, CDR2 SASEGT. This CDR3 is CASSEGPSASYEQYF. CDR3 coding DNA: TGTGCCAGCAGTGAAGGGCCTAGCGCCTCCTACGAGCAGTACTTC.

The J gene is TRBJ2-3, the V gene TRBV10-1; D perhaps matches TRBD2 (5 bases). Germline V gives CDR1 WNHNN, CDR2 SYGVQD (reference sequence). V shed 0 bases and J shed 2 bases, with 6 bases lying between them. The CDR3 extends over 14 amino acids. The CDR3 nucleotides are TGCGCCAGCAGTGAGTCTCGGGACACAGATACGCAGTATTTT. It translates to CASSESRDTDTQYF.

The CDR3 bases are TGTGCCAGCAGTCGGGGGTTTTCTGGGGCCAACGTCCTGACTTTC. This sequence encodes CASSRGFSGANVLTF. This chain links TRBV6-5 with TRBJ2-6; D is perhaps TRBD2 (6 bases). The germline gives CDR1 MNHEY, CDR2 SVGAGI. The CDR3 length is 15 residues. The V end was cut by 5 bases, the J end by 1 base, with 9 bases between.

The chain combines TRBV29-1 with TRBJ2-3; 7 bases align to TRBD2. The CDR3 covers 12 residues. Germline loops: CDR1 SQVTM, CDR2 ANQGSEA. With 5 bases clipped from V and 6 bases from J, the junction kept 5 bases outside the gene matches. This CDR3 is CSVRTRRDTQYF. For the CDR3, the DNA is TGCAGCGTTCGGACTAGAAGGGATACGCAGTATTTT.

V gene TRBV5-4 combines with J gene TRBJ2-7, with 8 bases lining up with TRBD1. The CDR3 loop spans 14 amino acids. J was trimmed by 4 bases and V by 2 bases; bases with no gene match: 5. Germline V gene lookup returns CDR1 SGHNT and CDR2 YYREEE (reference sequence). CDR3 residues: CASSFGRGHYEQYF. CDR3 coding DNA: TGTGCCAGCAGCTTTGGCAGGGGGCATTACGAGCAGTACTTC.

The chain is built from TRBV10-1 and TRBJ2-5, with D possibly being TRBD2 (7 bases). The CDR3 is made up of 14 amino acids. Germline lookup yields CDR1 WNHNN and CDR2 SYGVQD (reference sequence). Trimming stripped 2 bases from V and 4 bases from J, with 11 bases between. CDR3 sequence: CASSERGAGETQYF. DNA of the CDR3: TGCGCCAGCAGTGAGCGGGGGGCGGGAGAGACCCAGTACTTC.

This chain connects TRBV14 to TRBJ1-1; 9 nucleotides line up with TRBD1. CDR1 and CDR2 (germline): SGHDN, FVKESK. V lost 4 bases to trimming and J lost 8 bases; unmatched junction nucleotides: 2. This CDR3 is built from 12 residues. The CDR3 DNA is TGTGCCAGCAGCCCACAGGGGGCGGAAGCTTTCTTT. Protein: CASSPQGAEAFF.

The V call is TRBV6-5, the J call TRBJ1-5; 8 nucleotides line up with TRBD1. In germline, CDR1 is MNHEY, CDR2 SVGAGI. The V and J ends lost 5 bases and 7 bases, in that order; junction bases with no gene match: 4. CDR3 length: 13 amino acids. The CDR3 DNA is TGTGCCAGCAGTCCGGACAGGGAGCAGCCCCAGCATTTT. Residues: CASSPDREQPQHF.

The V call is TRBV6-5, the J call TRBJ2-1, with D possibly matching TRBD1 (6 bases). With 6 bases removed from V and 4 bases from J, the gap between germline ends came to 16 bases. Germline V gives CDR1 MNHEY, CDR2 SVGAGI. This CDR3 has 15 amino acids. This CDR3 is CASSLGGIGYNEQFF. CDR3 DNA sequence: TGTGCCAGCAGCTTAGGGGGTATCGGATACAATGAGCAGTTCTTC.

The J gene is TRBJ2-3, the V gene TRBV5-1; 11 bases line up with TRBD2. From germline, CDR1 is SGHRS and CDR2 YFSETQ. Trimming removed 2 bases from V and 1 base from J; junction bases left unmatched: 9. This CDR3 is built from 18 residues. CDR3 amino acids: CASSFRVAGGRRTDTQYF. In DNA form, the CDR3 reads TGCGCCAGCAGCTTTCGAGTAGCGGGAGGGAGGCGCACAGATACGCAGTATTTT.

The rearrangement links TRBV11-2 to TRBJ2-5; a possible D gene is TRBD1 (6 bases). Germline V CDR1 and CDR2: SGHAT, FQNNGV. The CDR3 runs 16 residues. Trimming cost V 5 bases and J 2 bases, with 18 bases left between them. The CDR3 nucleotides read TGTGCCAGCAGCCTGGGTAGTCAGGGGTGGCAAGAGACCCAGTACTTC. Translated, it gives CASSLGSQGWQETQYF.

The chain carries TRBV28 and TRBJ2-7; D is perhaps TRBD1 (6 bases). Germline CDR1 is MDHEN and CDR2 is SYDVKM. Trimming removed 4 bases at V and 0 bases at J, with 10 bases between. The length of the CDR3 is 14 residues. The CDR3 coding sequence is TGTGCCAGCAGTTCCACAGGGCCCTCCTACGAGCAGTACTTC. It specifies CASSSTGPSYEQYF.

The rearrangement uses TRBV18 and TRBJ2-7; possibly TRBD2 for D (5 bases). The germline gives CDR1 KGHSH, CDR2 LQKENI. Trimming stripped 1 base from V and 1 base from J, with 8 bases between. The CDR3 consists of 14 residues. Here the CDR3 DNA reads TGTGCCAGCTCACCACGAGGGAATTCCTACGAGCAGTACTTC. Amino acids: CASSPRGNSYEQYF.

The J gene is TRBJ2-7, the V gene TRBV6-1, with D perhaps matching TRBD1 (6 bases). V dropped 6 bases and J dropped 4 bases, with 13 bases sitting between them. Germline assignment: CDR1 MNHNS and CDR2 SASEGT. This CDR3 is 13 amino acids long. DNA of the CDR3: TGTGCCAGCAGAAGGACAGTACAATACGAGCAGTACTTC. It is translated as CASRRTVQYEQYF.